This T cell receptor (beta chain) was identified in a study of T cell responses to AZD1222 COVID-19 vaccine (dated by TCRdb to the early 2020s). Broadly, across the study: AZD1222 recipients whose second dose came at about 4 weeks and those whose second dose came at about 12 weeks were combined into one group, since spike-specific TCR depth and breadth did not differ between the two schedules. TCR sequencing covered 230 to 250 trial participants: 200 to 220 given two doses of AZD1222 and approximately 26 given two doses of MenACWY control vaccine. Trial participants were enrolled by age into 18-55, 56-69 and 70-plus year subgroups, with approximately 160, 26 and 62 TCR-sequenced participants respectively.

The label giving this sample's time point can be read as: baseline before first vaccination. The vaccinee samples were drawn from two UK trials, COV001 and COV002, one of which was a single-blind randomized controlled phase 2/3 trial testing AZD1222 (ChAdOx1 nCoV-19) in healthy adults. For TCRbeta chain sequencing, PBMC samples were collected from trial participants at day 0 and at day 28 after the second dose. Study-level results and caveats: CD4 TCRs associated with the vaccine covered the entire spike protein, and the dominant responses were in regions 160-218 and 743-854. Only five to seven AZD1222 recipients were SARS-CoV-2 seropositive at baseline, limiting conclusions about previously exposed vaccinees. After two AZD1222 doses, spike-specific TCR breadth and depth were significantly higher than at day 0 and than in MenACWY recipients. No day 14 peak-response samples were available, so repertoires were characterized only after the peak T cell response. The 56-69-year group was small, and its depth increase did not reach significance, likely because of low power. Participants were mostly white British and included more females than males, and it was suggested by the authors that clonal diversity may have been underestimated. Reportedly, almost half of the unique spike-specific TCRs recognized epitopes lying outside the regions that are mutated in the B.1.351 and B.1.1.7 variants.

With regard to this clone: Its specific antigen is unknown. No much larger clonotype is one base removed from it; base qualities were not supplied.

The CDR3 regions of human TCRbeta chains were subjected to immunosequencing. The original methods were these. Repertoire TCRs were checked for matches against a reference library of SARS-CoV-2-specific TCRs that had been generated using the MIRA antigen-specificity platform. Breadth was defined as the fraction of unique TCRs that were SARS-CoV-2-associated. Depth was defined as the fraction of total T cells that were SARS-CoV-2-associated. Using the MIRA data, each spike-specific TCR was assigned both to the spike region to which the TCR was reactive and to a CD4 or CD8 class. Log10-transformed breadth and depth values were compared by one-way ANOVA with Sidak's multiple comparisons tests. TCRdb re-hosts the immuneACCESS table, in-frame sequences only. Its copies lack some clones; in the studies checked, an unresolved V gene accounts for under half of them, and the cause for the rest is not known. That table gives V, J and clone size, and the DNA gave D and trimming. This sample is represented by about 130,000 clones; roughly 90% of them were singletons. Jointly, the top ten make up roughly 4% of the sample.

V is clipped by 2 bases and J by 4 bases, and the sequence between their germline boundaries is 2 bases long. Reading the germline V gene (reference sequence) gives CDR1 MNHEY and CDR2 SMNVEV. The CDR3 contains 11 residues, cysteine and phenylalanine counted. Only CDR3 DNA remains: 33 bases, in frame from the first base. Sample: peripheral blood, taken on day 0 of AZD1222 vaccination. The sequence derives from an adult in good health. The sequence links TRBV27 to TRBJ2-5; confidence is insufficient to name the D gene. The CDR3 amino acid sequence is: CASSLGETQYF. The nucleotide sequence is given as TGTGCCAGCAGTTTAGGAGAGACCCAGTACTTC.